These 17 T cell receptor beta chains came from one sample sequenced in a study of T cell clonotyping in hematopoietic cell transplantation. Clones were sequenced by immunoSEQ multiplex PCR, and TCRdb holds only the in-frame ones, with some missing. The sample carries about 16,000 clones, about nine tenths recorded once. The sample taken for sequencing was peripheral blood mononuclear cells. The receptor source for this set is a man in his forties in good health. Some clones in this sample may be carry-over from other donors' samples.

This clone was detected only a few times. The chain carries TRBV28 and TRBJ2-7; D ambiguous. Germline CDR1 is MDHEN and CDR2 is SYDVKM. Trimming cost V 6 bases and J 2 bases, with 11 bases left between them. The CDR3 has 13 amino acids. The CDR3 is CASSRGPTYEQYF. DNA for the CDR3: TGTGCCAGCAGCCGTGGACCCACCTACGAGCAGTACTTC.

The sample holds one count of this clone. V is TRBV9 and J is TRBJ2-5; D is unclear. The germline V gene encodes CDR1 SGDLS and CDR2 YYNGEE. With 5 bases removed from V and 3 bases from J, the gap between germline ends came to 11 bases. The length of the CDR3 is 13 residues. DNA of the CDR3: TGTGCCAGCAGTCCCAACGAAGAAGAGACCCAGTACTTC. This gives the protein CASSPNEEETQYF. Full variable domain (outside the CDR3, taken from reference TRBV9 and TRBJ2-5): DSGVTQTPKHLITATGQRVTLRCSPRSGDLSVYWYQQSLDQGLQFLIQYYNGEERAKGNILERFSAQQFPDLHSELNLSSLELGDSALYFCASSPNEEETQYFGPGTRLLVL.

This CDR3 is CASSPYTGTVNYNEQFF. CDR3 in DNA: TGTGCCAGCAGCCCGTATACCGGGACAGTCAATTACAATGAGCAGTTCTTC. V usage is TRBV5-4 and J usage is TRBJ2-1; 7 bases agree with TRBD1. Germline-derived CDR1 and CDR2 are SGHNT and YYREEE (reference sequence). The V gene end was trimmed by 4 bases and the J gene end by 4 bases; junction bases not matched to a gene: 14. This CDR3 has 17 amino acids. Together with reference TRBV5-4 and TRBJ2-1, the CDR3 gives the full variable domain: ETGVTQSPTHLIKTRGQQVTLRCSSQSGHNTVSWYQQALGQGPQFIFQYYREEENGRGNFPPRFSGLQFPNYSSELNVNALELDDSALYLCASSPYTGTVNYNEQFFGPGTRLTVL.

This chain links TRBV7-2 with TRBJ1-2; 8 bases agree with TRBD1. The CDR3 has 15 amino acids. J gave up 5 bases and V 5 bases, and 10 bases lay outside the gene matches. Per the germline V gene, CDR1 is SGHTA and CDR2 is FQGNSA. The CDR3 bases are TGTGCCAGCAGCCATTCGACAGGGGATGGGTATGGCTACACCTTC. Encoded protein: CASSHSTGDGYGYTF.

This clone appeared once. The chain employs TRBV2 and TRBJ2-2; the match to TRBD2 covers 7 bases. The CDR3 is 15 residues long. From germline, CDR1 is SNHLY and CDR2 FYNNEI. V was pared by 4 bases and J by 6 bases, with 8 bases of the junction left unmatched. CDR3 DNA sequence: TGTGCCAGCAGTGTTGTGACTAGCTGGTCCGGGGAGCTGTTTTTT. This translates into CASSVVTSWSGELFF. The full variable domain, in which reference TRBV2 and TRBJ2-2 provide the parts outside the CDR3, is EPEVTQTPSHQVTQMGQEVILRCVPISNHLYFYWYRQILGQKVEFLVSFYNNEISEKSEIFDDQFSVERPDGSNFTLKIRSTKLEDSAMYFCASSVVTSWSGELFFGEGSRLTVL.

The rearrangement uses TRBV28 and TRBJ1-2, with 10 bases matching TRBD1. Germline assignment: CDR1 MDHEN and CDR2 SYDVKM. The CDR3 contains 17 residues. V was clipped by 2 bases and J by 6 bases; unmatched bases: 12. The CDR3 nucleotides read TGTGCCAGCAGTTTAACCGGGACAGGGGCAGGCACTCATGGCTACACCTTC. Translated: CASSLTGTGAGTHGYTF.

V usage is TRBV4-3 and J usage is TRBJ1-1; 9 bases fit TRBD1. Per the germline V gene, CDR1 is LGHNA and CDR2 is YSLEER. The V and J ends lost 1 base and 0 bases, in that order; junction bases with no gene match: 6. The CDR3 length is 17 residues. CDR3 residues: CASSQGTGESMNTEAFF. DNA for the CDR3: TGCGCCAGCAGCCAAGGGACAGGGGAGTCAATGAACACTGAAGCTTTCTTT.

The chain is built from TRBV25-1 and TRBJ1-5; a possible D gene is TRBD1 (6 bases). CDR1 is MGHDK and CDR2 is SYGVNS in the germline V gene. The CDR3 runs to 12 residues. V lost 5 bases, J lost 8 bases, and 10 bases lay in between. CDR3 bases: TGTGCCAGCAGTATCGAGGGGGAGCCCCAGCATTTT. Amino acids: CASSIEGEPQHF.

The rearrangement links TRBV6-6 to TRBJ2-3, with TRBD2 identical over 8 bases. Germline CDR1 MNHNY, CDR2 SVGAGI (reference sequence). V shed 5 bases, J shed 4 bases, and the junction held 5 bases outside the gene matches. CDR3 length equals 14 residues. CDR3 region: CASSTTGGADTQYF. The CDR3 nucleotides read TGTGCCAGCAGTACAACCGGGGGGGCAGATACGCAGTATTTT.

V is TRBV28 and J is TRBJ2-7; D uncertain. Trimming cost V 6 bases and J 4 bases, with 7 bases left between them. Looked up from germline, CDR1 is MDHEN and CDR2 is SYDVKM. The CDR3 spans 11 residues. CDR3 region: CASRGWYEQYF. The CDR3 DNA reads TGTGCCAGCAGGGGATGGTACGAGCAGTACTTC.

This clone has only one observation. The gene calls are TRBV29-1 and TRBJ2-3; D uncertain. V lost 6 bases to trimming and J lost 0 bases, with 10 bases between them. CDR3 size: 13 residues. Germline V gene lookup returns CDR1 SQVTM and CDR2 ANQGSEA. CDR3: CSVLLQSTDTQYF. The CDR3 nucleotides are TGCAGCGTGTTATTGCAAAGCACAGATACGCAGTATTTT.

This chain joins TRBV2 and TRBJ1-2; 7 nucleotides line up with TRBD1. After removal of 4 bases from V and 4 bases from J, the junction contained 3 bases not matched to a gene. CDR3 length: 13 residues. Germline values: CDR1 SNHLY, CDR2 FYNNEI. The CDR3 sequence is CASSVQGSYGYTF. In DNA, the CDR3 is TGTGCCAGCAGTGTACAGGGGAGCTATGGCTACACCTTC.

The rearrangement joins TRBV30 to TRBJ1-1; D gene unclear. Germline V gene sequence: CDR1 GTSNPN, CDR2 SVGIG (reference sequence). This CDR3 region has 14 residues. V was clipped by 4 bases and J by 6 bases, with 18 bases between them. The CDR3 reads CAWKRVVTGAEAFF. For the CDR3, the DNA is TGTGCCTGGAAAAGGGTAGTTACGGGCGCTGAAGCTTTCTTT.

The rearrangement joins TRBV10-2 to TRBJ1-2; no clear D gene. V was shortened by 10 bases and J by 5 bases, with 14 bases between the two germline ends. CDR3 length: 12 residues. CDR1 and CDR2 (germline): WSHSY, SAAADI. For the CDR3, the DNA is TGCGCCACCAGGACGGACGCTTATGGCTACACCTTC. This translates into CATRTDAYGYTF.

This chain links TRBV4-3 with TRBJ2-1; D call uncertain. There are 15 residues in the CDR3. V was pared by 0 bases and J by 4 bases, with 10 bases between. CDR1 is LGHNA, CDR2 YSLEER, per germline. In DNA form, the CDR3 reads TGCGCCAGCAGCCAAGAGGCTTACAGTTACAATGAGCAGTTCTTC. Translation: CASSQEAYSYNEQFF.

V gene TRBV18 combines with J gene TRBJ2-7, with 9 bases fitting TRBD1. The V gene's germline CDR1 is KGHSH and CDR2 LQKENI. The CDR3 covers 17 residues. The V segment lost 1 base and the J segment 4 bases; nucleotides outside the gene matches: 11. CDR3 sequence (DNA): TGTGCCAGCTCACCACAGAGAAGGACAGGGGACCCTTACGAGCAGTACTTC. Protein product: CASSPQRRTGDPYEQYF. Together with reference TRBV18 and TRBJ2-7, the CDR3 gives the full variable domain: NAGVMQNPRHLVRRRGQEARLRCSPMKGHSHVYWYRQLPEEGLKFMVYLQKENIIDESGMPKERFSAEFPKEGPSILRIQQVVRGDSAAYFCASSPQRRTGDPYEQYFGPGTRLTVT.

The CDR3 sequence is CASSLEGFTDTQYF. The DNA of the CDR3 is TGTGCCAGCAGTCTCGAAGGATTCACAGATACGCAGTATTTT. V is TRBV25-1 and J is TRBJ2-3; D remains unclear. The CDR3 is 14 residues long. Trimming cost V 5 bases and J 2 bases, with 11 bases left between them. The germline V gene encodes CDR1 MGHDK and CDR2 SYGVNS.